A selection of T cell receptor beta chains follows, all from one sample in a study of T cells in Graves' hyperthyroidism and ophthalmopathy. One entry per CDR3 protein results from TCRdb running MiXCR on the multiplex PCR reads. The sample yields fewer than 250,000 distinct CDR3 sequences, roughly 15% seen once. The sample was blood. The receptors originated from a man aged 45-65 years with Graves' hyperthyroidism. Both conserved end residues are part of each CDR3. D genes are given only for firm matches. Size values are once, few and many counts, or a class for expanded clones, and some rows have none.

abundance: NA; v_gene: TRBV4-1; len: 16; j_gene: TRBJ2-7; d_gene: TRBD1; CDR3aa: CASSQDSRTGSLGQYF; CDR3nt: TGCGCCAGCAGCCAAGATTCCAGGACAGGGAGCTTGGGGCAGTACTTC
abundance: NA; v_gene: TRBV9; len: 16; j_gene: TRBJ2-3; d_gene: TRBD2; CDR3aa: CASSRGGAPWTDTQYF; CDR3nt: TGTGCCAGCAGTCGGGGGGGCGCTCCCTGGACAGATACGCAGTATTTT
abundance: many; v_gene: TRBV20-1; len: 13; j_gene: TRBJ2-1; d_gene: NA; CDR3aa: CSARDARNNEQFF; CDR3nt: TGCAGTGCTAGAGACGCCAGAAACAATGAGCAGTTCTTC
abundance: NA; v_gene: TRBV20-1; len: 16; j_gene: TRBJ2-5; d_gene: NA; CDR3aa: CSATPTAYTLGETQYF; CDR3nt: TGCAGTGCTACCCCAACCGCATATACCCTAGGAGAGACCCAGTACTTC
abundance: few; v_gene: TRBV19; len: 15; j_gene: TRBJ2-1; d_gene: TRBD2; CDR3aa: CATINLAGGSNEQFF; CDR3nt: TGTGCCACCATCAACCTAGCGGGAGGCTCCAATGAGCAGTTCTTC
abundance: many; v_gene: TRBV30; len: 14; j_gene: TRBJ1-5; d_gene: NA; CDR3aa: CAWSGQLSNQPQHF; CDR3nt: TGTGCCTGGAGCGGGCAGCTAAGCAATCAGCCCCAGCATTTT
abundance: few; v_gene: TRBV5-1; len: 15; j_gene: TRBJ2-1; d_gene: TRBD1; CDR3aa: CASSLAGTGLYEQFF; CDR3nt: TGCGCCAGCAGCTTGGCCGGGACAGGGCTGTATGAGCAGTTCTTC
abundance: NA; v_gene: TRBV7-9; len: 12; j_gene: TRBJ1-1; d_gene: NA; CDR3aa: CASSLLETEAFF; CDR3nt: TGTGCCAGCAGCTTATTAGAAACTGAAGCTTTCTTT
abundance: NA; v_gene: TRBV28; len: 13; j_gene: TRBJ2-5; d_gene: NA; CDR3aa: CASSSSGGETQYF; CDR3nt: TGTGCCAGCAGTAGTTCGGGTGGGGAGACCCAGTACTTC
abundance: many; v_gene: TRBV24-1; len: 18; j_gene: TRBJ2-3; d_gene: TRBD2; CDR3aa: CATSDPGGIAGPTDTQYF; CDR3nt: TGTGCCACCAGTGACCCCGGAGGGATAGCGGGTCCCACAGATACGCAGTATTTT
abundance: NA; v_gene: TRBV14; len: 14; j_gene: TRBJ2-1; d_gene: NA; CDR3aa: CASSPRTASNEQFF; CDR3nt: TGTGCCAGCAGCCCCCGGACAGCGAGCAATGAGCAGTTCTTC